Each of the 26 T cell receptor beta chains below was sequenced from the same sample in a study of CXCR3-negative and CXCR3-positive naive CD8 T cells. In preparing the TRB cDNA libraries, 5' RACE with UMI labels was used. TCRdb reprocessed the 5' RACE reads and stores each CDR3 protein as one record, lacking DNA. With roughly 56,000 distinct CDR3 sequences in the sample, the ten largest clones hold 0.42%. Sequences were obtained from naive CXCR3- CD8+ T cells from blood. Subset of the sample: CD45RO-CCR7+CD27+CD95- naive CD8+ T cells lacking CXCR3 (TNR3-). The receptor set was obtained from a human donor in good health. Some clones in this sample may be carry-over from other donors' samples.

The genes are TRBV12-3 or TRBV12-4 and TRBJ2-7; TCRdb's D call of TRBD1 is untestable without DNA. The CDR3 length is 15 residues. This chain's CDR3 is CASSAQNRGPYEQYF.

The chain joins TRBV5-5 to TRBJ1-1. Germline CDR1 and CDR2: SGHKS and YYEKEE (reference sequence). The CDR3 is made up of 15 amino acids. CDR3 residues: CASSLSFDLNTEAFF.

CDR3 sequence reads: CASSTPLGGGPWTGELFF. The genes are TRBV9 and TRBJ2-2; with no DNA, the TCRdb D assignment of TRBD2 cannot be verified. Germline V lookup: CDR1 SGDLS, CDR2 YYNGEE. The CDR3 loop spans 18 amino acids.

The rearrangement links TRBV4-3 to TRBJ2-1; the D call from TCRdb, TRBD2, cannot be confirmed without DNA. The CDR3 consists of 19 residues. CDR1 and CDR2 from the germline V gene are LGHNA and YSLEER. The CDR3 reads CASSQGVSGAPLHYNEQFF.

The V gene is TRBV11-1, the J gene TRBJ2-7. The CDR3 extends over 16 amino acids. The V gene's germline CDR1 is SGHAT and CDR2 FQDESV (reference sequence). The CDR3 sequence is CASSDHLGSEGYEQYF.

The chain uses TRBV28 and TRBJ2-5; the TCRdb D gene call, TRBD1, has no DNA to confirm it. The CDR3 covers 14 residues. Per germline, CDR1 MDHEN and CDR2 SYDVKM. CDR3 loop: CASSDTGGGETQYF. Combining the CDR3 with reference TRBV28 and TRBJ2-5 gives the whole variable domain DVKVTQSSRYLVKRTGEKVFLECVQDMDHENMFWYRQDPGLGLRLIYFSYDVKMKEKGDIPEGYSVSREKKERFSLILESASTNQTSMYLCASSDTGGGETQYFGPGTRLLVL.

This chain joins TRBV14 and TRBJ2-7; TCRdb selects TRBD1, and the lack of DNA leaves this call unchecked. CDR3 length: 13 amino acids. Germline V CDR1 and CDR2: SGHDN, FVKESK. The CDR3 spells CASSPGQTYEQYF.

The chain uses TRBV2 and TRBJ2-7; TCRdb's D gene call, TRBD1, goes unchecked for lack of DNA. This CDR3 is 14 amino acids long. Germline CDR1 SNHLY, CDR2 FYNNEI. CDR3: CASVRTGVLYEQYF. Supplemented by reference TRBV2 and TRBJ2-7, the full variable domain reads EPEVTQTPSHQVTQMGQEVILRCVPISNHLYFYWYRQILGQKVEFLVSFYNNEISEKSEIFDDQFSVERPDGSNFTLKIRSTKLEDSAMYFCASVRTGVLYEQYFGPGTRLTVT.

The CDR3 here is CASSPWVSTVQRETQYF. V usage is TRBV5-5 and J usage is TRBJ2-5; TCRdb's D call of TRBD2 is untestable without DNA. The CDR3 sequence is 17 residues long. Germline CDR1 and CDR2: SGHKS and YYEKEE (reference sequence).

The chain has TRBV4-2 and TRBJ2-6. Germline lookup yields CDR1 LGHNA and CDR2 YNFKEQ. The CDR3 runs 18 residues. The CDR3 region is CASSQEGNPYSGANVLTF.

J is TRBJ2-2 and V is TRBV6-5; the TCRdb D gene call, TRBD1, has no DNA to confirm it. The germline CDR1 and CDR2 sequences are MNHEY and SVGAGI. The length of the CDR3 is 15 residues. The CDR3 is CASSYLAGGTGELFF.

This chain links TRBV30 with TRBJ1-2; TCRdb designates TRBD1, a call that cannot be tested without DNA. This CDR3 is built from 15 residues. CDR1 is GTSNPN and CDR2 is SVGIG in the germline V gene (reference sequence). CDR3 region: CAWRAPTGGGYGYTF.

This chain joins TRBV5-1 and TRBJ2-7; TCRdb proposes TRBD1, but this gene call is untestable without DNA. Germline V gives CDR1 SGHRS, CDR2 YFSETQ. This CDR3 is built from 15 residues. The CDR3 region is CASSPQSAGAPEQYF.

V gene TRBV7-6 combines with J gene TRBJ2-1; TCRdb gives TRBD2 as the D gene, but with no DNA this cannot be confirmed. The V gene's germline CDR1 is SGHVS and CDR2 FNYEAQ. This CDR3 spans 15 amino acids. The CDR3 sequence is CASSLISGPNNEQLF.

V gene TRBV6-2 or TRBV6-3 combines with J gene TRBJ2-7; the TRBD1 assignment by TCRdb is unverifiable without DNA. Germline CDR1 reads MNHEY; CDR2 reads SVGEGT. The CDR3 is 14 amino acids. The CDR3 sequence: CASRTAGLDSEQYF.

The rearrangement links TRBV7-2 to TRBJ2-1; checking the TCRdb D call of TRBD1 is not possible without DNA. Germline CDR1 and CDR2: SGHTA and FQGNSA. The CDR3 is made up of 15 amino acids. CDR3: CASSTRNSLYNEQFF.

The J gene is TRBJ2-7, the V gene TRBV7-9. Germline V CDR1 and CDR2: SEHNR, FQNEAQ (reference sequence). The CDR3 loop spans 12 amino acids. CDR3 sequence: CASGEPSYEQYF. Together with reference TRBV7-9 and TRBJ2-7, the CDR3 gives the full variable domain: DTGVSQNPRHKITKRGQNVTFRCDPISEHNRLYWYRQTLGQGPEFLTYFQNEAQLEKSRLLSDRFSAERPKGSFSTLEIQRTEQGDSAMYLCASGEPSYEQYFGPGTRLTVT.

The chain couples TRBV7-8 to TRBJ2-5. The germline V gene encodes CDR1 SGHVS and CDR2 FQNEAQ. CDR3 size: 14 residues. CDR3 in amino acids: CASSSTVYQETQYF.

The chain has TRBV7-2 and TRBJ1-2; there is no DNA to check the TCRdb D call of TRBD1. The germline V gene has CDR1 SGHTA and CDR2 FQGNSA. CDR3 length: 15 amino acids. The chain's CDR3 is CASSPGTGGVYGYTF.

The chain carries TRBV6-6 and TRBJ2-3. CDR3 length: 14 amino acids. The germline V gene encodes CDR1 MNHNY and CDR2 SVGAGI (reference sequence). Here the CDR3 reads CASSYVSSTDTQYF.

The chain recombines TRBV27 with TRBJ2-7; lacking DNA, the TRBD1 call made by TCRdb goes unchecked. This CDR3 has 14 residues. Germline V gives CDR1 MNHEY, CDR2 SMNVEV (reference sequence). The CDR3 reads CASGDRVGAYEQYF.

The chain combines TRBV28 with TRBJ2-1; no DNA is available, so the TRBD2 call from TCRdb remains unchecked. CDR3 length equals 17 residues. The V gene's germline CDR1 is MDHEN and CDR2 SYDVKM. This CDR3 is CASSRLAGGLREAEQFF.

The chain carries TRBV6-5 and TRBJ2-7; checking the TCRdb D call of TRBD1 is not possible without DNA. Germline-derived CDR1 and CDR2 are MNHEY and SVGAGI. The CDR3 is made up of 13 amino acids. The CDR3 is CASLGQGSYEQYF.

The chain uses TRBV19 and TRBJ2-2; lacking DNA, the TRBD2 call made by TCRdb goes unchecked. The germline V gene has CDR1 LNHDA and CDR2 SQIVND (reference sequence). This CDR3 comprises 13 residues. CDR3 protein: CASKEGPTGELFF. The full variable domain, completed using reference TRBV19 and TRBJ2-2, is DGGITQSPKYLFRKEGQNVTLSCEQNLNHDAMYWYRQDPGQGLRLIYYSQIVNDFQKGDIAEGYSVSREKKESFPLTVTSAQKNPTAFYLCASKEGPTGELFFGEGSRLTVL.

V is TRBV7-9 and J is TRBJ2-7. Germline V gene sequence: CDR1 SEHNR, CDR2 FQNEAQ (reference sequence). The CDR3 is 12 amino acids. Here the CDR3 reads CASSLSQYEQYF.

The CDR3 is CASSTTSGGSYEQYF. The J gene is TRBJ2-7, the V gene TRBV7-2; TCRdb outputs TRBD2, but without DNA this stays unchecked. In germline, CDR1 is SGHTA, CDR2 FQGNSA. This CDR3 is built from 15 residues.